Here is one T cell receptor beta chain with its context. Its cognate antigen is unknown. This record comes from a study of vaccination effects on CD4 cells after COVID-19. Study-wide background: Specimens were obtained from a couple of convalescent patients 16 days and one week prior to vaccination.

The CDR3 is 15 residues long. CDR1 MGHRA and CDR2 YSYEKL come from the germline V gene. J was trimmed by 4 bases and V by 3 bases; bases with no gene match: 4. In the ViraFEST assay, antigen-specific CD4+ clonotypes were identified by expansion after peptide-pool stimulation. Investigators separated out CD4+ T cells once more than nine days of culture had passed. Documented for the person is a PCR-confirmed SARS-CoV-2 infection occurring between March and December 2020. Data came from immunoSEQ multiplex PCR; TCRdb stores just in-frame clones and leaves some out. The sample consists of more than 15,000 clones, around 74% of them appearing once.

The chain combines TRBV4-1 with TRBJ2-7, with TRBD1 matching 12 bases. The clonotype comes from a human donor who had a prior SARS-CoV-2 infection. The specimen comprised CD4+ T cells from PBMCs cultured with SARS-CoV-2 spike peptides, sampled before COVID-19 vaccination. The CDR3 DNA sequence: TGCGCCAGCAGCCAGGGGACAGGGGGCGTTTACGAGCAGTACTTC. It specifies CASSQGTGGVYEQYF.